This T cell receptor (beta chain) was documented in a study of T cells after yellow fever vaccination (dated by TCRdb to between 2019 and 2020). For context, the study as a whole: Libraries from fractions with low cell numbers were prepared with the SMART-Seq v4 Ultra Low Input RNA kit. To follow T-cell clones before and after both primary and booster YFV17D yellow fever vaccination, bulk TCR alpha and beta repertoires underwent longitudinal sequencing. Two healthy male donors, one aged 18 to 30 and one aged 30 to 39 years, made up the cohort. Bulk PBMC replicates and cell subsets were isolated from blood drawn at multiple timepoints before and after both primary and secondary immunization. General findings and caveats noted by the study authors: Computational filtering was needed because FACS-sorted repertoires could contain abundant contaminating clonotypes from the bulk population. The study included only two donors, which limits how far the findings can be generalized. A small fraction of clonotypes appeared in both the CD4 and CD8 compartments, likely as a result of convergent recombination. After the booster, most of the clones that had expanded following primary vaccination were detected again (almost 98% of CD4 and 85% to 90% of CD8), which suggests that memory was broadly maintained. The secondary T-cell response was weaker than the primary response but faster, peaking on day 5 instead of day 15.

There are a few counts of this clonotype. No antigen is known for it. No clone much larger than this one lies a single base away; base qualities are absent. The CDR3 has 12 amino acids, counting the end cysteine and phenylalanine. Only CDR3 DNA remains: 36 bases, in frame from the first base. V is shortened by 5 bases, J by 9 bases, and the region joining them spans 8 bases. Reading the germline V gene (reference sequence) gives CDR1 MNHNY and CDR2 SVGAGI. The sequencer was an Illumina NovaSeq 6000. TCR cDNA was made using 5'RACE template switching, a step that added a universal primer site and unique molecular identifiers. cDNA synthesis was primed from both the TCR alpha and TCR beta constant segments. Libraries were amplified in two PCR steps, with sample barcodes and sequencing adapters added in the second step. Libraries were sequenced on Illumina HiSeq 2500 (2x100 bp) or NovaSeq (2x150 bp). As for the authors' bioinformatics: Reads were demultiplexed and collapsed into UMI consensus sequences with MIGEC, and V(D)J alignment was performed with MiXCR. Using edgeR on replicate PBMC samples, clonotypes were called vaccine-responding if FDR was below 0.01 and the log2 fold change was above 5 up to day 15. CD4 or CD8 identity was assigned to each bulk clonotype according to whether the clonotype was present at higher abundance in the sequenced CD4 repertoire or the sequenced CD8 repertoire. TCRdb passed the public sequencing reads through fastp at Q25 and MiXCR, retaining productive beta sequences. Rows merge per CDR3 protein into single entries with the most common DNA and genes. The V and J calls come from TCRdb's annotation, not from the publication. The sample has about 320,000 distinct CDR3 sequences on record, roughly 10% of them singletons. 3% to 3.5% of the sample lies in the top ten.

What this sample's treatment or condition label stands for: live attenuated yellow fever vaccine strain. A standard Ficoll-Paque protocol was used to isolate PBMCs from peripheral blood. Dynabeads CD4 and CD8 positive selection kits were used to isolate CD4 and CD8 T-cell fractions. RNA was extracted with TriZol from bulk PBMCs, CD4 and CD8 fractions, and dextramer-positive and dextramer-negative fractions. The material was CD4+ T cells sorted from PBMCs, obtained 45 days after the yellow fever booster vaccination. The rearrangement combines TRBV6-6 with TRBJ1-6, with the D gene uncertain. The clonotype comes from a man in his late teens or twenties who received the YFV17D yellow fever vaccine. The DNA reads TGTGCCAGCAGTGTGGGGAGTTCACCCCTCCACTTT. Its amino acids are CASSVGSSPLHF.